This T cell receptor beta chain was retrieved from a study of T cells in Graves' hyperthyroidism and ophthalmopathy. Study observations and caveats: A model built on 13 V-J features separated ophthalmopathy from stable hyperthyroidism.

In regard to this clonotype: Its antigen is as yet unknown.

Amplification yielded TCR beta CDR3 regions, with RNA transcripts as the source. In the first-round RT-PCR of the TCR CDR3, the HTBI primer set was used. Via MiXCR, TCRdb re-called the multiplex PCR reads, giving one row per CDR3 protein. This table holds roughly 570,000 distinct CDR3 sequences, around 46% found once. The CDR3 loop spans 13 amino acids. The germline V gene has CDR1 DFQATT and CDR2 SNEGSKA (reference sequence). V was pared by 2 bases and J by 3 bases, with 10 bases between. Source material: peripheral blood or thyroid tissue (not recorded which). The chain couples TRBV20-1 to TRBJ1-1; no reliable D call. This TCR was sampled from an adult woman with Graves' disease, either hyperthyroidism or ophthalmopathy (not recorded which). CDR3 sequence: CSARRVGYTEAFF. CDR3 sequence (DNA): TGCAGTGCTAGAAGGGTCGGGTACACTGAAGCTTTCTTT.